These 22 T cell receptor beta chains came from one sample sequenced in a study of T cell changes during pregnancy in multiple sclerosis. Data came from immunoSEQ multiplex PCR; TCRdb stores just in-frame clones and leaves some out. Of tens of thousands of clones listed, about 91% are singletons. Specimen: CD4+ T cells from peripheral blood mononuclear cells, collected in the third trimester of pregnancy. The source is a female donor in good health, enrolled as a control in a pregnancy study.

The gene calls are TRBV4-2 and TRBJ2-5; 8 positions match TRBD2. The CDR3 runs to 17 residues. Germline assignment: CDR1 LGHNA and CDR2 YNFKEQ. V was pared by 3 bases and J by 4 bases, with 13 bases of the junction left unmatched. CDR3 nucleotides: TGTGCCAGCAGCCAGGGTAGCGGGGTAGAGTTCCGAGAGACCCAGTACTTC. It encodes CASSQGSGVEFRETQYF.

The CDR3 DNA follows: TGTGCCTGGAGTCATGGGACATTGAAGAACACTGAAGCTTTCTTT. Translated, it gives CAWSHGTLKNTEAFF. The rearrangement joins TRBV30 to TRBJ1-1; D possibly corresponds to TRBD1 (6 bases). Germline loops: CDR1 GTSNPN, CDR2 SVGIG (reference sequence). The CDR3 runs 15 residues. V was shortened by 2 bases and J by 1 base, with 14 bases between the two germline ends.

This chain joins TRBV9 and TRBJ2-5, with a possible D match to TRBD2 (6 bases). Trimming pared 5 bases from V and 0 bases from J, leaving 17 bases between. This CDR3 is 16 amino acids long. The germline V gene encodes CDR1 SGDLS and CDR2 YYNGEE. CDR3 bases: TGTGCCAGCAGTCGGCCACTGGAGGGCTACCAAGAGACCCAGTACTTC. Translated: CASSRPLEGYQETQYF.

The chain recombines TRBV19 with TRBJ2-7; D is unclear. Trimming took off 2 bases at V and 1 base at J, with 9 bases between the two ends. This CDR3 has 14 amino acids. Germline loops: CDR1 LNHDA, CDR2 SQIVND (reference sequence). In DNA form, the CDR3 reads TGTGCCAGTAGTATACGGCTAGAGTCCTACGAGCAGTACTTC. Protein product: CASSIRLESYEQYF.

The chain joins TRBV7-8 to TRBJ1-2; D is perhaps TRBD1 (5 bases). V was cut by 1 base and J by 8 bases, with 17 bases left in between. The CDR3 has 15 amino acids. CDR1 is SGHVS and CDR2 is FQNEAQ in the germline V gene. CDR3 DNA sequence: TGTGCCAGCAGCTTAGGCTGGGGCGGGAGTTACGGCTACACCTTC. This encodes CASSLGWGGSYGYTF. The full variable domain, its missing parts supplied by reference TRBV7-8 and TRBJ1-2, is GAGVSQSPRYKVAKRGQDVALRCDPISGHVSLFWYQQALGQGPEFLTYFQNEAQLDKSGLPSDRFFAERPEGSVSTLKIQRTQQEDSAVYLCASSLGWGGSYGYTFGSGTRLTVV.

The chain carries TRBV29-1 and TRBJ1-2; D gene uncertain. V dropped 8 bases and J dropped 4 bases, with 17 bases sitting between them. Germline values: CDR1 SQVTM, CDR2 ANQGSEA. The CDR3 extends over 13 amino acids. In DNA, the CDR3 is TGCAGCTTCTACGTGGTTAGCAGCTATGGCTACACCTTC. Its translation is CSFYVVSSYGYTF.

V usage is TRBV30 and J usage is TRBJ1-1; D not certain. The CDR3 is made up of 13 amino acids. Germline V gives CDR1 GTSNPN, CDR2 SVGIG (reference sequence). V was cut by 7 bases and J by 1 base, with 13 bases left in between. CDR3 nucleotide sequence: TGTGCCTCCGAGGTGCTGGGGAACACTGAAGCTTTCTTT. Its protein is CASEVLGNTEAFF. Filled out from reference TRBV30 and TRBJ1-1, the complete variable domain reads SQTIHQWPATLVQPVGSPLSLECTVEGTSNPNLYWYRQAAGRGLQLLFYSVGIGQISSEVPQNLSASRPQDRQFILSSKKLLLSDSGFYLCASEVLGNTEAFFGQGTRLTVV.

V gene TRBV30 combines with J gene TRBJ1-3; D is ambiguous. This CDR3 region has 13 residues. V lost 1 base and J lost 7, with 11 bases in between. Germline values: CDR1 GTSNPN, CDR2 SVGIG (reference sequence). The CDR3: CAWSGVYGNTIYF. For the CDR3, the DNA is TGTGCCTGGAGTGGCGTTTATGGTAACACCATATATTTT.

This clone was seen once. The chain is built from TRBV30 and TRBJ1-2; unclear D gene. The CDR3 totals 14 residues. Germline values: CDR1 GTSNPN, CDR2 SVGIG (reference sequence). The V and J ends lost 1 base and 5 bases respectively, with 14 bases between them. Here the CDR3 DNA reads TGTGCCTGGAGTGCGGAAACAGCGGCATATGGCTACACCTTC. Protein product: CAWSAETAAYGYTF.

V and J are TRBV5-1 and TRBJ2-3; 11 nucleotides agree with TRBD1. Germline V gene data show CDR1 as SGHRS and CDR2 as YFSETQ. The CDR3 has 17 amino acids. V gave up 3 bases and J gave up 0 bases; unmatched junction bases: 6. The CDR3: CASSSGTGGTSTDTQYF. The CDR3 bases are TGCGCCAGCAGCTCCGGGACAGGGGGTACCAGCACAGATACGCAGTATTTT.

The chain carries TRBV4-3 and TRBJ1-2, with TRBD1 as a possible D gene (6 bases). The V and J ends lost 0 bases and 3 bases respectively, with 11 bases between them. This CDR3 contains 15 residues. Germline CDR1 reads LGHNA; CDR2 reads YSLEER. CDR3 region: CASSQEGRGDYGYTF. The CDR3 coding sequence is TGCGCCAGCAGCCAAGAGGGCAGGGGTGACTATGGCTACACCTTC.

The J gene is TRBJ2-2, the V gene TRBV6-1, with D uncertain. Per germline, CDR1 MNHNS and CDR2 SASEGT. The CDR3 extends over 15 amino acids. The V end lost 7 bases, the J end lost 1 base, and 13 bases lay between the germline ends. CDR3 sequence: CASMSARQNTGELFF. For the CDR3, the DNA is TGTGCCAGCATGTCGGCCAGACAGAACACCGGGGAGCTGTTTTTT.

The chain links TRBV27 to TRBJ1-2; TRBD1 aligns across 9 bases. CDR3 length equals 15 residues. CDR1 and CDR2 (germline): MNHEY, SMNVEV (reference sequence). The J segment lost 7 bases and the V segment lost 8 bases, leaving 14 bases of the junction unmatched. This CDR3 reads CASGRDRDYLRGYTF. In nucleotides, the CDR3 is TGTGCCAGCGGGCGGGACAGGGATTATCTTCGTGGCTACACCTTC.

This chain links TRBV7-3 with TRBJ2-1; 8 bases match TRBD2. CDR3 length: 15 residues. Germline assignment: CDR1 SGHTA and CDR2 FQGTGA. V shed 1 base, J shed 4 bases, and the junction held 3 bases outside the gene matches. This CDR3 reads CASSLIASGYNEQFF. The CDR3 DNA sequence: TGTGCCAGCAGCTTAATTGCTAGCGGGTACAATGAGCAGTTCTTC.

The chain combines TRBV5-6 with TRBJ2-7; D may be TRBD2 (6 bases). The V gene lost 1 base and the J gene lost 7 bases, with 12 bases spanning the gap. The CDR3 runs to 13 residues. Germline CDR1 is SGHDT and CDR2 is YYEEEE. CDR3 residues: CASSLTSGREQYF. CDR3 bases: TGTGCCAGCAGCTTGACCTCGGGGAGGGAGCAGTACTTC.

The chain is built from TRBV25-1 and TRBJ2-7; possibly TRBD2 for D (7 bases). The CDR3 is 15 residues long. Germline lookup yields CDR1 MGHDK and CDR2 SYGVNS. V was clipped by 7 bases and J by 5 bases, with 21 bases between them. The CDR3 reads CASKRAGQGRHEQYF. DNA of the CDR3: TGTGCCAGCAAGCGAGCGGGACAAGGCAGGCACGAGCAGTACTTC.

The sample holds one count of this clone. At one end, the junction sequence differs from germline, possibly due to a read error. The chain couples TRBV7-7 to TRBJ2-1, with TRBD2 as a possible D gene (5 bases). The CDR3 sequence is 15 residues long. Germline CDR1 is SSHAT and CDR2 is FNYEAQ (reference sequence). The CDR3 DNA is TGTGCTAGCAGCTTCCCATTGACCACGGGGAATGAGCAGTTCTTC. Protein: CASSFPLTTGNEQFF.

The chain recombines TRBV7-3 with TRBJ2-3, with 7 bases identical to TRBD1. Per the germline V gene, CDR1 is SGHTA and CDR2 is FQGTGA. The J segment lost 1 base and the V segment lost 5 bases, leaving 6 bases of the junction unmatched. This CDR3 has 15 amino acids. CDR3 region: CASSPQRGRTDTQYF. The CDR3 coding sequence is TGTGCCAGCAGCCCCCAAAGGGGGCGCACAGATACGCAGTATTTT.

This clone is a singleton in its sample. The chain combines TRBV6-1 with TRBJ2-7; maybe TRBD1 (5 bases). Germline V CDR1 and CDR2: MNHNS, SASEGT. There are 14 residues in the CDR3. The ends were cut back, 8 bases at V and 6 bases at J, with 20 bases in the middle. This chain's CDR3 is CASQSDQGRVEQYF. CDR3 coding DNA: TGTGCCAGCCAATCGGACCAGGGTCGAGTCGAGCAGTACTTC.

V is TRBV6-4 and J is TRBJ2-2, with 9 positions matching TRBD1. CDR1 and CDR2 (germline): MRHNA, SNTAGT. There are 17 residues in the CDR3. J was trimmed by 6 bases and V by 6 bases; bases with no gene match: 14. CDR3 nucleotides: TGTGCCAGCAGGGCTAAACCGGGACAGGGCCATCCCGGGGAGCTGTTTTTT. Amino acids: CASRAKPGQGHPGELFF.

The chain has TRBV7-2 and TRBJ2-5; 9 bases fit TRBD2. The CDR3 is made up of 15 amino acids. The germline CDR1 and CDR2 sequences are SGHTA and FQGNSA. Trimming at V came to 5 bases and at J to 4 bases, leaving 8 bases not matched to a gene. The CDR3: CASSRPGGGGETQYF. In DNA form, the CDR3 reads TGTGCCAGCAGCCGTCCGGGCGGGGGGGGAGAGACCCAGTACTTC.

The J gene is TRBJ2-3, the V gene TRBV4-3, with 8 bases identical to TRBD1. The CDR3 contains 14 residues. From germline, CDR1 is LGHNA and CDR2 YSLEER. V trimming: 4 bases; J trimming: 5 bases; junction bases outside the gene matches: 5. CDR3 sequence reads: CASSPGQGGDTQYF. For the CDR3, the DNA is TGCGCCAGCAGCCCTGGACAGGGAGGAGATACGCAGTATTTT.